Sequencing of this T cell receptor (beta chain) was carried out in a study of T cells in Graves' hyperthyroidism and ophthalmopathy. This clonotype was counted only a few times. Antigen unknown. Broader study findings: By a 13 V-J model, ophthalmopathy was set apart from stable hyperthyroidism. Appearing also in blood were most of the thyroid clonotypes expanded above 0.001. It was a median 6.5 months before onset that the model predicted ophthalmopathy.

The CDR3 regions of TCR beta were amplified from RNA transcripts. The HTBI primer set served for first-round RT-PCR of the TCR CDR3. Each CDR3 protein is one row after TCRdb ran MiXCR on the multiplex PCR reads. The sample records some 580,000 distinct CDR3 sequences, 16% being singletons. The source is a woman aged 40 to 50 with Graves' ophthalmopathy. The specimen was blood.

The CDR3 sequence is CASSAMGALNTGELFF. CDR3 coding DNA: TGCGCCAGCAGTGCTATGGGGGCGTTGAACACCGGGGAGCTGTTTTTT. The rearrangement uses TRBV10-2 and TRBJ2-2, with a tentative D call TRBD1 (6 bases). Germline V gene data show CDR1 as WSHSY and CDR2 as SAAADI. The CDR3 is made up of 16 amino acids. V shed 4 bases and J shed 1 base, with 13 bases lying between them.